These 29 T cell receptor beta chains came from one sample sequenced in a study of CD8 T cells in Susac syndrome. Reverse transcription of roughly 0.5 to 1 ug RNA was carried out with random hexamers. MiXCR, run by TCRdb on the immunoSEQ multiplex PCR reads, gives a single entry per CDR3 protein. The repertoire consists of tens of thousands of distinct CDR3 sequences, with about 94% occurring once and the leading ten covering less than 0.4%. The material sequenced was CD4+ T cells from PBMCs. These receptors were obtained from a human donor with Susac syndrome.

The genes are TRBV6-2 or TRBV6-3 and TRBJ2-7; D unclear. Trimming stripped 5 bases from V and 3 bases from J, with 5 bases between. This CDR3 region has 11 residues. Germline V gene data show CDR1 as MNHEY and CDR2 as SVGEGT. In DNA, the CDR3 is TGTGCCAGCAGTAAGCTCTACGAGCAGTACTTC. It translates to CASSKLYEQYF.

The genes are TRBV19 and TRBJ2-1; no reliable D call. V was cut by 3 bases and J by 4 bases, with 4 bases left in between. Germline CDR1 LNHDA, CDR2 SQIVND (reference sequence). The CDR3 consists of 12 residues. CDR3 amino acids: CASSIGYNEQFF. The CDR3 DNA reads TGTGCCAGTAGTATTGGGTACAATGAGCAGTTCTTC.

This chain connects TRBV2 to TRBJ1-5; 7 bases are shared with TRBD1. The CDR3 spans 15 residues. Germline values: CDR1 SNHLY, CDR2 FYNNEI. The trim removed 8 bases at V and 3 bases at J, leaving 10 bases unmatched. In DNA form, the CDR3 reads TGTGCCAGCCCTTTGAGGGGGCCCCACAATCAGCCCCAGCATTTT. It translates to CASPLRGPHNQPQHF.

This chain joins TRBV20-1 and TRBJ1-3, with 7 bases aligning to TRBD1. Germline V lookup: CDR1 DFQATT, CDR2 SNEGSKA (reference sequence). This CDR3 has 14 residues. V was pared by 5 bases and J by 3 bases, with 7 bases of the junction left unmatched. CDR3 amino acids: CSAPDRRGGNTIYF. The CDR3 DNA sequence: TGCAGTGCTCCGGACAGGAGGGGTGGAAACACCATATATTTT.

This chain connects TRBV11-2 to TRBJ1-2; no firm D call. The CDR3 extends over 13 amino acids. Deletions cut 4 bases from V and 2 bases from J, with 8 bases between. CDR1 and CDR2 (germline): SGHAT, FQNNGV. The CDR3 sequence: CASSSTFNYGYTF. Here the CDR3 DNA reads TGTGCCAGCAGCTCGACCTTCAACTATGGCTACACCTTC.

This chain connects TRBV3-1 to TRBJ1-2; weak D call: TRBD1 (6 bases). Germline lookup yields CDR1 LGHDT and CDR2 YNNKEL (reference sequence). The length of the CDR3 is 13 residues. Trimming removed 6 bases at V and 2 bases at J, with 10 bases between. CDR3 loop: CASSRGANYGYTF. CDR3 sequence (DNA): TGTGCCAGCAGTCGGGGGGCGAACTATGGCTACACCTTC.

This clonotype came up once. This chain uses TRBV2 with TRBJ2-7, with D possibly being TRBD1 (6 bases). Germline-derived CDR1 and CDR2 are SNHLY and FYNNEI. The CDR3 is 16 residues long. V was pared by 5 bases and J by 2 bases, with 19 bases between. This chain's CDR3 is CASSRRKTGSPYEQYF. The CDR3 DNA follows: TGTGCCAGCAGTCGACGCAAGACAGGTTCACCCTACGAGCAGTACTTC.

V and J are TRBV4-1 and TRBJ2-1; TRBD2 agrees at 9 bases. Per germline, CDR1 MGHRA and CDR2 YSYEKL. The CDR3 runs to 14 residues. Trimming removed 1 base from V and 7 bases from J; junction bases left unmatched: 2. CDR3 amino acids: CASSQVAGVNEQFF. CDR3 nucleotides: TGCGCCAGCAGCCAAGTAGCGGGGGTAAATGAGCAGTTCTTC.

The chain joins TRBV5-1 to TRBJ2-4; tentatively, D is TRBD2 (6 bases). Germline CDR1 and CDR2: SGHRS and YFSETQ. The germline V and J ends were trimmed by 1 base and 5 bases, with 10 bases remaining between them. This CDR3 contains 14 residues. The CDR3 sequence: CASSLPWEENIQYF. Here the CDR3 DNA reads TGCGCCAGCAGCTTGCCCTGGGAGGAAAACATTCAGTACTTC. Supplemented by reference TRBV5-1 and TRBJ2-4, the full variable domain reads KAGVTQTPRYLIKTRGQQVTLSCSPISGHRSVSWYQQTPGQGLQFLFEYFSETQRNKGNFPGRFSGRQFSNSRSEMNVSTLELGDSALYLCASSLPWEENIQYFGAGTRLSVL.

The chain recombines TRBV4-1 with TRBJ2-4; 7 bases align to TRBD2. J lost 3 bases, V lost 1 base, and 9 bases had no gene match. Per the germline V gene, CDR1 is MGHRA and CDR2 is YSYEKL. This CDR3 has 17 amino acids. Here the CDR3 DNA reads TGCGCCAGCAGCCAAGGAGCTCGGGGCGGGGGCAAAAACATTCAGTACTTC. Translated, it gives CASSQGARGGGKNIQYF.

This rearrangement joins TRBV6-5 to TRBJ1-2; tentative D call: TRBD1 (6 bases). The germline V gene has CDR1 MNHEY and CDR2 SVGAGI. The CDR3 has 15 residues. Trimming shortened V by 3 bases and J by 5 bases, and 16 bases separated the two germline ends. This CDR3 is CASSYSTDSLYGYTF. Here the CDR3 DNA reads TGTGCCAGCAGTTATTCCACGGACAGCTTATATGGCTACACCTTC.

This clonotype was picked up one time. The genes are TRBV29-1 and TRBJ2-1, with no clear D. The V gene's germline CDR1 is SQVTM and CDR2 ANQGSEA. The CDR3 extends over 9 amino acids. V lost 5 bases and J 8 bases, leaving 4 bases between the germline ends. The DNA for the CDR3 is TGCAGCGTTAGCGATGAGCAGTTCTTC. Protein product: CSVSDEQFF.

The CDR3 reads CASTCEQYF. In DNA form, the CDR3 reads TGTGCCAGCACCTGCGAGCAGTACTTC. This chain connects TRBV9 to TRBJ2-7; D gene uncertain. The CDR3 extends over 9 amino acids. Deletions cut 6 bases from V and 6 bases from J, with 4 bases between. CDR1 SGDLS and CDR2 YYNGEE come from the germline V gene.

This chain joins TRBV4-3 and TRBJ1-1; a weak D match, TRBD1 (5 bases). Germline V gene data show CDR1 as LGHNA and CDR2 as YSLEER. Between the trimmed V and J ends, which lost 0 bases and 5 bases, there was a span of 10 bases. The CDR3 loop spans 14 amino acids. The CDR3 is CASSQDLRVTEAFF. CDR3 DNA sequence: TGCGCCAGCAGCCAAGACCTCAGGGTGACTGAAGCTTTCTTT.

The CDR3 protein is CASSDSTGGTYEQYF. The CDR3 region has the DNA TGTGCCAGCAGTGACTCGACAGGGGGTACCTACGAGCAGTACTTC. The J gene is TRBJ2-7, the V gene TRBV6-4; 9 positions agree with TRBD1. Germline V gives CDR1 MRHNA, CDR2 SNTAGT. V dropped 0 bases and J dropped 2; count of bases not matched to a gene: 2. The CDR3 is 15 amino acids.

This chain links TRBV25-1 with TRBJ2-5, with D possibly matching TRBD2 (5 bases). V was pared by 4 bases and J by 4 bases, with 7 bases between. CDR3 size: 12 residues. Germline V CDR1 and CDR2: MGHDK, SYGVNS. The CDR3 reads CASSVRGETQYF. CDR3 nucleotide sequence: TGTGCCAGCAGTGTCCGGGGAGAGACCCAGTACTTC.

V and J are TRBV7-9 and TRBJ2-3; D remains unclear. Germline V gene lookup returns CDR1 SEHNR and CDR2 FQNEAQ (reference sequence). Trimming cost V 5 bases and J 5 bases, with 8 bases left between them. The CDR3 spans 12 residues. CDR3 nucleotide sequence: TGTGCCAGCAGCCGAGAAGGAGATACGCAGTATTTT. Residues: CASSREGDTQYF.

V is TRBV5-4 and J is TRBJ2-7; possibly TRBD1 or TRBD2 for D (6 bases each). CDR1 is SGHNT, CDR2 YYREEE, per germline (reference sequence). CDR3 length: 16 residues. V shed 1 base and J shed 4 bases, with 18 bases lying between them. The CDR3: CASSLSSGEQGYEQYF. The CDR3 DNA sequence: TGTGCCAGCAGCTTGTCGTCGGGGGAACAGGGATACGAGCAGTACTTC.

The V and J genes are TRBV3-1 and TRBJ2-4; D is perhaps TRBD1 or TRBD2 (5 bases each). This CDR3 has 17 residues. The germline V gene has CDR1 LGHDT and CDR2 YNNKEL (reference sequence). Trimming shortened V by 1 base and J by 0 bases, and 13 bases separated the two germline ends. CDR3 bases: TGTGCCAGCAGCCAAGCGGGGCGGACCTTAGCCAAAAACATTCAGTACTTC. It translates to CASSQAGRTLAKNIQYF.

The chain uses TRBV4-1 and TRBJ2-4, with a possible D match to TRBD1 (6 bases). The CDR3 covers 13 residues. Trimming cost V 1 base and J 8 bases, with 9 bases left between them. Germline CDR1 MGHRA, CDR2 YSYEKL. CDR3 protein: CASSQVSGDIQYF. The CDR3 DNA is TGCGCCAGCAGCCAAGTATCAGGGGACATTCAGTACTTC.

The V call is TRBV12-3 or TRBV12-4, the J call TRBJ2-5; tentatively, D is TRBD1 (6 bases). The CDR3 runs 13 residues. The V and J ends lost 3 bases and 5 bases respectively, with 10 bases between them. CDR3 sequence: CASSFTGKETQYF. The CDR3 DNA is TGTGCCAGCAGTTTTACAGGGAAGGAGACCCAGTACTTC.

The rearrangement uses TRBV5-5 and TRBJ2-7; D gene unclear. The length of the CDR3 is 12 residues. V was pared by 2 bases and J by 3 bases, with 6 bases between. Looked up from germline, CDR1 is SGHKS and CDR2 is YYEKEE (reference sequence). The CDR3 is CASSFLDYEQYF. The CDR3, as DNA: TGTGCCAGCAGCTTTCTCGACTACGAGCAGTACTTC.

The V and J genes are TRBV5-1 and TRBJ2-7, with 13 bases aligning to TRBD2. The CDR3 loop spans 15 amino acids. V dropped 7 bases and J dropped 4; count of bases not matched to a gene: 8. Germline V CDR1 and CDR2: SGHRS, YFSETQ. The CDR3 DNA sequence: TGCGCCAGCGCCCGACTAGCGGGGGGCCGGTACGAGCAGTACTTC. As protein: CASARLAGGRYEQYF.

This chain links TRBV6-5 with TRBJ1-2; D may be TRBD1 (5 bases). V lost 6 bases to trimming and J lost 4 bases, with 15 bases between them. CDR1 and CDR2 from the germline V gene are MNHEY and SVGAGI. The CDR3 runs 14 residues. The CDR3 spells CASRDRDGSYGYTF. DNA of the CDR3: TGTGCCAGCAGGGACCGGGACGGGTCCTATGGCTACACCTTC.

V and J are TRBV27 and TRBJ2-7; D is possibly TRBD2 (5 bases). Trimming stripped 6 bases from V and 0 bases from J, with 9 bases between. This CDR3 is built from 13 residues. Germline V CDR1 and CDR2: MNHEY, SMNVEV (reference sequence). CDR3 sequence (DNA): TGTGCCAGCAGCGGGGTAGACTCCTACGAGCAGTACTTC. Residues: CASSGVDSYEQYF.

The rearrangement links TRBV11-2 to TRBJ2-7; TRBD1 aligns across 8 bases. V shed 5 bases, J shed 1 base, and the junction held 13 bases outside the gene matches. The germline CDR1 and CDR2 sequences are SGHAT and FQNNGV. There are 17 residues in the CDR3. The DNA of the CDR3 is TGTGCCAGCAGCATACGGACCGGGACAGGAATTTCCTACGAGCAGTACTTC. Encoded protein: CASSIRTGTGISYEQYF. The complete variable domain, with remaining parts taken from reference TRBV11-2 and TRBJ2-7, reads EAGVAQSPRYKIIEKRQSVAFWCNPISGHATLYWYQQILGQGPKLLIQFQNNGVVDDSQLPKDRFSAERLKGVDSTLKIQPAKLEDSAVYLCASSIRTGTGISYEQYFGPGTRLTVT.

The rearrangement links TRBV9 to TRBJ1-2, with 9 bases matching TRBD1. Trimming took 4 bases from V and 4 from J; bases not matched to a gene: 5. Germline V gene lookup returns CDR1 SGDLS and CDR2 YYNGEE. This CDR3 is built from 14 residues. CDR3 region: CASSTQGAAYGYTF. CDR3 nucleotides: TGTGCCAGCAGCACACAGGGGGCGGCCTATGGCTACACCTTC.

This chain connects TRBV5-1 to TRBJ2-3, with D possibly TRBD1 on 5 matching bases. Germline CDR1 and CDR2: SGHRS and YFSETQ. The CDR3 consists of 14 residues. Trimming took off 3 bases at V and 4 bases at J, with 12 bases between the two ends. DNA of the CDR3: TGCGCCAGCAGCTATAGTGGGGCGGCAGATACGCAGTATTTT. Protein sequence: CASSYSGAADTQYF.

V is TRBV5-6 and J is TRBJ1-6; the match to TRBD1 covers 7 bases. The CDR3 runs to 15 residues. CDR1 is SGHDT, CDR2 YYEEEE, per germline. V gave up 0 bases and J gave up 8 bases; unmatched junction bases: 5. CDR3 sequence reads: CASSLAGQRYSPLHF. The CDR3 region has the DNA TGTGCCAGCAGCTTGGCGGGACAGCGGTATTCACCCCTCCACTTT.